This T cell receptor beta chain was sequenced for a study of a mutant IDH1 vaccine in newly diagnosed glioma. Study summary: Treated patients, averaging about 40 years, were roughly 60% male and around 38% female.

The assay was immunoSEQ multiplex PCR, and TCRdb's table has in-frame clones only and misses some. Among fewer than 100,000 clones listed, around 90% were seen once. The time point denotes: baseline, week 1 (first vaccination visit). Treatment defined: pre-vaccination baseline after standard-of-care therapy. The origin of this receptor is a woman aged 50 to 65 with glioma. Material: PBMCs, obtained from a glioma patient treated with radiotherapy, temozolomide or both.

The CDR3 DNA is TGTGCCAGCAGCCCACGGGGAGCGGGCCTTTACAATGAGCAGTTCTTC. Residues: CASSPRGAGLYNEQFF. The chain carries TRBV7-9 and TRBJ2-1; D is possibly TRBD2 (6 bases). The CDR3 runs to 16 residues. Germline loops: CDR1 SEHNR, CDR2 FQNEAQ (reference sequence). V lost 5 bases and J lost 4, with 18 bases in between.